The 12 T cell receptor beta chains below all came from one sample that was sequenced in a study of regulatory T cells in long-lasting Graves disease. Time point in this sample: newly diagnosed GD, antithyroid drugs for less than 3 months. RNA extracted from PBMCs served as the sequencing template. Relying on iRepertoire HTBI primers and Arm-PCR of CDR3 regions, the team built TCR beta libraries. Via MiXCR, TCRdb re-called the multiplex PCR reads, giving one row per CDR3 protein. The table shows 500,000 or so distinct CDR3 sequences, with 15% to 20% occurring only once. The data were also submitted as part of a second study, on T cells in Graves' hyperthyroidism and ophthalmopathy.

Sequencing used peripheral blood mononuclear cells (PBMCs), obtained at new diagnosis, from a patient treated with antithyroid drugs. These receptors came from a man aged 35-49 years with Graves disease.

This clonotype was observed a handful of times. The chain recombines TRBV9 with TRBJ1-2, with TRBD1 matching 8 bases. Germline V lookup: CDR1 SGDLS, CDR2 YYNGEE. V lost 3 bases and J lost 4; bases outside the gene matches: 8. This CDR3 has 15 amino acids. The CDR3 loop is CASSAGTGSFYGYTF. Here the CDR3 DNA reads TGTGCCAGCAGCGCGGGGACAGGATCATTCTATGGCTACACCTTC. The full variable domain, rest sourced from reference TRBV9 and TRBJ1-2, is DSGVTQTPKHLITATGQRVTLRCSPRSGDLSVYWYQQSLDQGLQFLIQYYNGEERAKGNILERFSAQQFPDLHSELNLSSLELGDSALYFCASSAGTGSFYGYTFGSGTRLTVV.

This clonotype has ten or more counts. The rearrangement joins TRBV7-2 to TRBJ2-1; 9 positions match TRBD2. Germline values: CDR1 SGHTA, CDR2 FQGNSA. The CDR3 has 15 amino acids. Trimming at V came to 3 bases and at J to 8 bases, leaving 8 bases not matched to a gene. In nucleotides, the CDR3 is TGTGCCAGCAGCTTGAGACTAGCGGATTCCCATGAGCAGTTCTTC. Translation gives CASSLRLADSHEQFF.

There are many counts of this clonotype. CDR3 sequence: CSARGQGNGYTF. CDR3 bases: TGCAGTGCTAGAGGACAGGGTAATGGCTACACCTTC. This chain joins TRBV20-1 and TRBJ1-2, with 7 bases aligning to TRBD1. The CDR3 contains 12 residues. Germline V lookup: CDR1 DFQATT, CDR2 SNEGSKA (reference sequence). V lost 1 base, J lost 6 bases, and 2 bases stayed unmatched.

This clonotype was seen repeatedly, ten times or more. The CDR3: CASYRPPYEQYF. In DNA, the CDR3 is TGTGCCAGCTATCGTCCTCCTTACGAGCAGTACTTC. This rearrangement joins TRBV27 to TRBJ2-7; the D is unclear. Germline loops: CDR1 MNHEY, CDR2 SMNVEV (reference sequence). The CDR3 loop spans 12 amino acids. Trimming pared 8 bases from V and 4 bases from J, leaving 12 bases between.

This clonotype has only a few counts. The gene calls are TRBV12-3 or TRBV12-4 and TRBJ1-5, with D perhaps matching TRBD1 (6 bases). CDR3 length: 17 amino acids. Trimming removed 3 bases at V and 3 bases at J, with 18 bases between. The chain's CDR3 is CASSFGRRGRNNQPQHF. CDR3 DNA: TGTGCCAGCAGTTTTGGGCGCAGGGGTCGTAACAATCAGCCCCAGCATTTT.

This clonotype was observed many times. The genes are TRBV5-6 and TRBJ2-1, with D unresolved. The CDR3 runs to 12 residues. The germline V gene encodes CDR1 SGHDT and CDR2 YYEEEE. V was pared by 3 bases and J by 14 bases, with 15 bases between. CDR3 residues: CASSSRLDRKFF. In nucleotides, the CDR3 is TGTGCCAGCAGCTCTAGACTGGATAGAAAGTTCTTC.

This clonotype was observed many times. The chain links TRBV5-1 to TRBJ2-3; D not resolved. The CDR3 contains 13 residues. Trimming left V 3 bases short and J 4 bases short, with 9 bases between. Germline values: CDR1 SGHRS, CDR2 YFSETQ. This chain's CDR3 is CASSWTSPDTQYF. The CDR3 region has the DNA TGCGCCAGCAGCTGGACCTCCCCAGATACGCAGTATTTT.

There are a few counts of this clonotype. This chain joins TRBV20-1 and TRBJ2-2; 11 positions agree with TRBD2. Losses at the gene ends were 6 bases for V and 7 bases for J; bases not matched to a gene: 10. CDR1 is DFQATT, CDR2 SNEGSKA, per germline (reference sequence). The CDR3 totals 15 residues. Written as DNA, the CDR3 is TGCAGTGCACGACTAGCGGGGAGCTATGGCGGGGAGCTGTTTTTT. It codes for CSARLAGSYGGELFF.

In this sample, this clonotype turned up many times. The chain combines TRBV11-2 with TRBJ2-3; D gene ambiguous. Germline loops: CDR1 SGHAT, CDR2 FQNNGV. V lost 0 bases to trimming and J lost 2 bases, with 6 bases between them. This CDR3 is built from 14 residues. The CDR3 loop reads CASSLERTTDTQYF. DNA for the CDR3: TGTGCCAGCAGCTTAGAGAGGACCACAGATACGCAGTATTTT. The full variable domain, in which reference TRBV11-2 and TRBJ2-3 provide the parts outside the CDR3, is EAGVAQSPRYKIIEKRQSVAFWCNPISGHATLYWYQQILGQGPKLLIQFQNNGVVDDSQLPKDRFSAERLKGVDSTLKIQPAKLEDSAVYLCASSLERTTDTQYFGPGTRLTVL.

This clonotype has only a few counts. The chain uses TRBV19 and TRBJ2-7, with TRBD1 identical over 7 bases. The V gene's germline CDR1 is LNHDA and CDR2 SQIVND (reference sequence). This CDR3 is built from 13 residues. J lost 3 bases, V lost 4 bases, and 3 bases had no gene match. CDR3 protein: CASSTTGYYEQYF. The CDR3 region has the DNA TGTGCCAGTAGTACGACAGGGTACTACGAGCAGTACTTC.

The chain carries TRBV13 and TRBJ2-7; a possible D gene is TRBD1 (6 bases). The CDR3 has 15 amino acids. Germline V CDR1 and CDR2: PRHDT, FYEKMQ (reference sequence). V lost 5 bases and J lost 0, with 14 bases in between. CDR3 DNA sequence: TGTGCCAGCAGCCCAGACAGGCGCCCCTCCTACGAGCAGTACTTC. This codes for CASSPDRRPSYEQYF.

In its sample, this clonotype was seen a few times. J is TRBJ1-4 and V is TRBV12-3 or TRBV12-4, with D tentatively TRBD1 (6 bases). V lost 7 bases, J lost 8 bases, and 20 bases lay in between. This CDR3 has 15 amino acids. CDR3 protein: CASTTRGGGREKLFF. DNA of the CDR3: TGTGCCAGCACAACAAGGGGAGGGGGACGCGAAAAACTGTTTTTT.